This T cell receptor (beta chain) is from a study of T-cell memory formation after mild COVID-19. Findings and limits, study-wide: Clones that contracted from day 15 to 85 were balanced CD4/CD8, while later expanders leaned CD4+.

Libraries for TCRalpha and TCRbeta carried sample barcodes and unique molecular identifiers via 5'RACE. One entry per CDR3 protein results from TCRdb running MiXCR on the 5' RACE reads. Of about half a million distinct CDR3 sequences in the sample, about 18% were seen once. This clonotype has more than one count but fewer than ten. Its cognate antigen is unknown. Trimming removed 6 bases at V and 1 base at J, with 9 bases between. The CDR3 is 13 amino acids. The germline V gene has CDR1 MNHNY and CDR2 SVGAGI (reference sequence). This TCR derives from an adult woman who had mild COVID-19 (a few samples of this study predate the infection). Cell type and time point are not known. The chain joins TRBV6-6 to TRBJ1-1; the D gene is possibly TRBD1 (5 bases). Sequenced input: PBMCs or a T cell subset sorted from them (not recorded which). CDR3 residues: CASSAGKNTEAFF. The CDR3 DNA follows: TGTGCCAGCAGCGCAGGGAAGAACACTGAAGCTTTCTTT.